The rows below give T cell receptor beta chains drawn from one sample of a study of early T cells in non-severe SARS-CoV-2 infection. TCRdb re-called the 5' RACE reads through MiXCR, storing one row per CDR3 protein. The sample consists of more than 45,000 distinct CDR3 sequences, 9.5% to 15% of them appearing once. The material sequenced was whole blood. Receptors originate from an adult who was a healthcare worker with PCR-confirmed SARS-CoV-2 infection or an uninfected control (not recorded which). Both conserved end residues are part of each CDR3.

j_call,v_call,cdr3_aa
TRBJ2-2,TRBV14,CASNRLAGVTGELFF
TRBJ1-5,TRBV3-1,CASSADRFGPQHF
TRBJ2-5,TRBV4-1,CASSHPGLAGGPNQETQYF
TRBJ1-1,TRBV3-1,CASSLAAVNTEAFF
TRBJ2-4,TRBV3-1,CASSPRTSRAQYF
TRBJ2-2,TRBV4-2,CASSQEPQANTGELFF
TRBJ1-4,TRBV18,CASSLSQITTNEKLFF
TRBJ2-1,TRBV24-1,CATSDYREQFF
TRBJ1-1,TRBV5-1,CASSLTGQGDTEAFF
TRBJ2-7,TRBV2,CASRRDLGYEQYF
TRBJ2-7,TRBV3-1,CASSSIWEQYF
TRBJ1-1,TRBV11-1,CASSWGDMNTEAFF